These T cell receptor beta chains were read from a single sample in a study of cytomegalovirus exposure and HLA in healthy donors. The assay was immunoSEQ multiplex PCR, and TCRdb's table has in-frame clones only and misses some. The repertoire holds about 58,000 clones, with roughly 90% as singletons. Sequencing was performed on PBMCs. The receptors stem from a man between 18 and 35 years old in good health and CMV-seronegative. CDR3s include the opening cysteine and the closing phenylalanine or tryptophan. The D gene is left open where the match is weak. Expanded clones are given a class, and other clones once, few, many or no size at all.

len: 13
v_gene: TRBV6-4
j_gene: TRBJ2-7
d_gene: TRBD1
abundance: .
CDR3aa: CASRDRGDNEQYF
CDR3nt: TGTGCCAGCAGGGACAGGGGTGATAACGAGCAGTACTTC

len: 14
v_gene: TRBV27
j_gene: TRBJ2-1
d_gene: TRBD2
abundance: .
CDR3aa: CASQGIAGHNEQFF
CDR3nt: TGTGCCAGCCAAGGTATAGCGGGACACAATGAGCAGTTCTTC

len: 14
v_gene: TRBV4-3
j_gene: TRBJ2-7
d_gene: .
abundance: .
CDR3aa: CASSPLVMGQEQYF
CDR3nt: TGCGCCAGCAGCCCCCTCGTAATGGGGCAGGAGCAGTACTTC

len: 15
v_gene: TRBV7-9
j_gene: TRBJ2-3
d_gene: TRBD2
abundance: .
CDR3aa: CASSLGTSHGDTQYF
CDR3nt: TGTGCCAGCAGCTTAGGGACTAGTCATGGAGATACGCAGTATTTT

len: 12
v_gene: TRBV28
j_gene: TRBJ1-2
d_gene: .
abundance: .
CDR3aa: CASSPGGAGLTF
CDR3nt: TGTGCCAGCAGTCCCGGGGGGGCAGGGCTCACCTTC

len: 17
v_gene: TRBV10-1
j_gene: TRBJ2-1
d_gene: TRBD2
abundance: .
CDR3aa: CASSESSLGEGPNEQFF
CDR3nt: TGCGCCAGCAGTGAGTCCTCCCTGGGGGAGGGCCCTAATGAGCAGTTCTTC

len: 14
v_gene: TRBV5-6
j_gene: TRBJ2-7
d_gene: .
abundance: few
CDR3aa: CASSLEQGPYEQYF
CDR3nt: TGTGCCAGCAGCTTGGAGCAGGGCCCCTACGAGCAGTACTTC

len: 13
v_gene: TRBV28
j_gene: TRBJ1-2
d_gene: .
abundance: medium-sized
CDR3aa: CASNTDSYGGYTF
CDR3nt: TGTGCCAGCAACACGGACAGTTACGGTGGCTACACCTTC

len: 13
v_gene: TRBV4-1
j_gene: TRBJ2-7
d_gene: .
abundance: .
CDR3aa: CASSLQAMYEQYF
CDR3nt: TGCGCCAGCAGCCTTCAGGCCATGTACGAGCAGTACTTC

len: 11
v_gene: TRBV29-1
j_gene: TRBJ2-7
d_gene: .
abundance: .
CDR3aa: CSVSGPTEQYF
CDR3nt: TGCAGCGTTTCAGGGCCAACCGAGCAGTACTTC

len: 14
v_gene: TRBV15
j_gene: TRBJ2-2
d_gene: TRBD2
abundance: .
CDR3aa: CATSREREWGELFF
CDR3nt: TGTGCCACCAGCAGAGAGCGGGAGTGGGGGGAGCTGTTTTTT

len: 13
v_gene: TRBV27
j_gene: TRBJ2-2
d_gene: .
abundance: .
CDR3aa: CASSPGAPGELFF
CDR3nt: TGTGCCAGCAGCCCAGGGGCTCCCGGGGAGCTGTTTTTT

len: 13
v_gene: TRBV19
j_gene: TRBJ2-7
d_gene: .
abundance: .
CDR3aa: CASSIQTSYEQYF
CDR3nt: TGTGCCAGTAGTATTCAGACATCCTACGAGCAGTACTTC

len: 14
v_gene: TRBV30
j_gene: TRBJ2-1
d_gene: TRBD2
abundance: .
CDR3aa: CAWSVMGLADEQFF
CDR3nt: TGTGCCTGGAGCGTAATGGGACTAGCTGATGAGCAGTTCTTC

len: 15
v_gene: TRBV5-1
j_gene: TRBJ1-1
d_gene: .
abundance: .
CDR3aa: CASSFLGSRGTEAFF
CDR3nt: TGCGCCAGCAGCTTCTTAGGGTCTCGGGGCACTGAAGCTTTCTTT

len: 17
v_gene: TRBV4-3
j_gene: TRBJ1-4
d_gene: TRBD1
abundance: .
CDR3aa: CASSQGAIRQGNEKLFF
CDR3nt: TGCGCCAGCAGTCAAGGCGCTATAAGACAGGGGAATGAAAAACTGTTTTTT

len: 14
v_gene: TRBV18
j_gene: TRBJ1-3
d_gene: .
abundance: .
CDR3aa: CASSPLGEGNTIYF
CDR3nt: TGTGCCAGCTCACCATTAGGAGAGGGAAACACCATATATTTT

len: 17
v_gene: TRBV2
j_gene: TRBJ2-3
d_gene: .
abundance: .
CDR3aa: CASSAPWGSAEGDTQYF
CDR3nt: TGTGCCAGCAGCGCCCCCTGGGGTAGCGCGGAGGGGGATACGCAGTATTTT

len: 15
v_gene: TRBV10-3
j_gene: TRBJ2-7
d_gene: TRBD1
abundance: .
CDR3aa: CAISELRTGSNEQYF
CDR3nt: TGTGCCATCAGTGAGCTACGGACAGGGTCCAACGAGCAGTACTTC

len: 15
v_gene: TRBV9
j_gene: TRBJ2-1
d_gene: TRBD1
abundance: .
CDR3aa: CASSVTGMEYNEQFF
CDR3nt: TGTGCCAGCAGCGTGACAGGGATGGAGTACAATGAGCAGTTCTTC

len: 15
v_gene: TRBV30
j_gene: TRBJ1-5
d_gene: TRBD1
abundance: once
CDR3aa: CAWSTPGQRYQPQHF
CDR3nt: TGTGCCTGGAGTACACCGGGACAGAGATATCAGCCCCAGCATTTT

len: 13
v_gene: TRBV5-1
j_gene: TRBJ1-1
d_gene: .
abundance: .
CDR3aa: CASRPRGNTEAFF
CDR3nt: TGCGCCAGCAGGCCCAGGGGGAACACTGAAGCTTTCTTT

len: 16
v_gene: TRBV11-2
j_gene: TRBJ2-1
d_gene: TRBD2
abundance: .
CDR3aa: CASSLVAGGPYNEQFF
CDR3nt: TGTGCCAGCAGCTTAGTGGCGGGAGGGCCCTACAATGAGCAGTTCTTC

len: 13
v_gene: TRBV2
j_gene: TRBJ1-1
d_gene: .
abundance: .
CDR3aa: CASSGSRNTEAFF
CDR3nt: TGTGCCAGCAGTGGATCCAGGAACACTGAAGCTTTCTTT